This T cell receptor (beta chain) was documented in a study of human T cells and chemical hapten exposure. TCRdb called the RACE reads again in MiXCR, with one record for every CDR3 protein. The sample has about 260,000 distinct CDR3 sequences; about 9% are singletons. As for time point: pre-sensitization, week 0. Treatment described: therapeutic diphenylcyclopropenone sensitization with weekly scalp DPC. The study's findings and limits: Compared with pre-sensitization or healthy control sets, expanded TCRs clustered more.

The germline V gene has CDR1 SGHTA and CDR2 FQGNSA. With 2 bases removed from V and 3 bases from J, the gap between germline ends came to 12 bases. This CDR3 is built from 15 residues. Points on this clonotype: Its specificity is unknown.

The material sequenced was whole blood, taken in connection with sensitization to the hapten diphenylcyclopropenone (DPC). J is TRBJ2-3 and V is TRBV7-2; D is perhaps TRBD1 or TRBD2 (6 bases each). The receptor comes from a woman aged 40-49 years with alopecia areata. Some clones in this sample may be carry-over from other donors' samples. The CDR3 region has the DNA TGTGCCAGCAGCTTATTTGGGGGGCTTACAGATACGCAGTATTTT. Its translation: CASSLFGGLTDTQYF.